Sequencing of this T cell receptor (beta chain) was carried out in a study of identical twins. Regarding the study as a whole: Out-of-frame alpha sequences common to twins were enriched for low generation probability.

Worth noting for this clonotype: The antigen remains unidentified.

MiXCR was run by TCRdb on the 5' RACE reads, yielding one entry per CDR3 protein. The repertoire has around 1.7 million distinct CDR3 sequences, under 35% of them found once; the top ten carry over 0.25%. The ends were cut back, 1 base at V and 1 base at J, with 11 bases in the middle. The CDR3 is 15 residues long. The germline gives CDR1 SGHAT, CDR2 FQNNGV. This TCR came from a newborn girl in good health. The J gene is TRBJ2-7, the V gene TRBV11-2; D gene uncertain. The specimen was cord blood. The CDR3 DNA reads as TGTGCCAGCAGCTTAGGCTCGCGTGGGTCCTACGAGCAGTACTTC. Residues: CASSLGSRGSYEQYF.